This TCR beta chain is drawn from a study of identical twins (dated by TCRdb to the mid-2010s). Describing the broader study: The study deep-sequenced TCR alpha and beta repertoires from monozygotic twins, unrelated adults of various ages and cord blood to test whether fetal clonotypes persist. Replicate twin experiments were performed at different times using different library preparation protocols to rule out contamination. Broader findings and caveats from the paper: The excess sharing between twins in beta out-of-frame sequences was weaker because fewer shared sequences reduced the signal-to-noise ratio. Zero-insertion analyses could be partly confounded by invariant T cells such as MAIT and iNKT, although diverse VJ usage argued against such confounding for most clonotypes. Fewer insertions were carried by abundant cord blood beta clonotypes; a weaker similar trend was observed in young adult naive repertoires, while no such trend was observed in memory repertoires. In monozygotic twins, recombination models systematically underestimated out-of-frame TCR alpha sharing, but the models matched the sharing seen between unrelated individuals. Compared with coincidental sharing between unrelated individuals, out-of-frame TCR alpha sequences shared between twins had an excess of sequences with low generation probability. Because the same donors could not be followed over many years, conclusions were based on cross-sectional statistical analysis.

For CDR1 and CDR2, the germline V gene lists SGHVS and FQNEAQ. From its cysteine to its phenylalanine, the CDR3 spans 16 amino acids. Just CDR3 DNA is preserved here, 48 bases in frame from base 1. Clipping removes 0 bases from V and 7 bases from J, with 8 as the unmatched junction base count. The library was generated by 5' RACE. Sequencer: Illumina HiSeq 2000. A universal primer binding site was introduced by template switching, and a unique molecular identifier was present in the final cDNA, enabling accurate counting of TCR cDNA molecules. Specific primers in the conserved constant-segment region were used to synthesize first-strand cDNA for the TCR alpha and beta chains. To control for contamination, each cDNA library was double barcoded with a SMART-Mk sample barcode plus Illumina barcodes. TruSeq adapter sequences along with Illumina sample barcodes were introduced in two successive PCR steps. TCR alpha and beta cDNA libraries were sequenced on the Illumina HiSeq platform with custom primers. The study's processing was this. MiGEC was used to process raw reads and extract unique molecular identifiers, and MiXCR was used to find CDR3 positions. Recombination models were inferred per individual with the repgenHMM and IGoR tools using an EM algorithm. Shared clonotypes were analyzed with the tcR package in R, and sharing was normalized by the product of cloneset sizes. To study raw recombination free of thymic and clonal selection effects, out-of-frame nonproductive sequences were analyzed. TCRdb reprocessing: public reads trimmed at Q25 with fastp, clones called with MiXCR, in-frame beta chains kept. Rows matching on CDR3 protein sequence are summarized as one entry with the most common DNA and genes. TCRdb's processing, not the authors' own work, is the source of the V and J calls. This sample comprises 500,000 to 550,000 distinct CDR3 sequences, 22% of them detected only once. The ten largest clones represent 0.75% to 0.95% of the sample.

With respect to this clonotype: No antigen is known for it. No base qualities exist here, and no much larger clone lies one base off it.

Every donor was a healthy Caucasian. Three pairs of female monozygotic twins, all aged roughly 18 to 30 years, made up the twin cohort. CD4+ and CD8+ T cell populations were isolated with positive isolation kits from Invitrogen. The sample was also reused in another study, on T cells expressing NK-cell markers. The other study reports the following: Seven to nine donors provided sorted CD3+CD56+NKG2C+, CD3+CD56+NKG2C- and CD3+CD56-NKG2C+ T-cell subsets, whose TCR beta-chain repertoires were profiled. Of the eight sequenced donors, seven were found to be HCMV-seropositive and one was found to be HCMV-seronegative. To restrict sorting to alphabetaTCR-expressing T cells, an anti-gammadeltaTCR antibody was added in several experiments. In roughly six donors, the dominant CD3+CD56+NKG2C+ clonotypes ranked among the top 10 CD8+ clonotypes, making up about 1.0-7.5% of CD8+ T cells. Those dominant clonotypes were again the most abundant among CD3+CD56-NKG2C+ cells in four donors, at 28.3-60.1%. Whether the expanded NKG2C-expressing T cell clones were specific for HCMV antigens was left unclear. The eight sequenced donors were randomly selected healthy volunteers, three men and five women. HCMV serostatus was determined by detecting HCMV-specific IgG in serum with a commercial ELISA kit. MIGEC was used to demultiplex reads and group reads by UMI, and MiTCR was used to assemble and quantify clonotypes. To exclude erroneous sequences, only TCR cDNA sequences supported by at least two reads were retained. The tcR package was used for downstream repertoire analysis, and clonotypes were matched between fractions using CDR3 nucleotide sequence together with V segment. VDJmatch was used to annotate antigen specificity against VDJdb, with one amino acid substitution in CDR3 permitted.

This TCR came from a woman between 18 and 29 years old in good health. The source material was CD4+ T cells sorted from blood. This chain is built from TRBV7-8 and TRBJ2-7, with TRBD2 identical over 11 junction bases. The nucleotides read TGTGCCAGCAGCTTAGCTCGACTAGCGGGGCCCTCGGAGCAGTACTTC. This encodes CASSLARLAGPSEQYF.